This T cell receptor (beta chain) came from a study of shared clonotypes between healthy human individuals. The germline gives CDR1 SNHLY, CDR2 FYNNEI. The CDR3 extends over 15 amino acids. The ends were cut back, 8 bases at V and 5 bases at J, with 22 bases in the middle. Sequenced by immunoSEQ multiplex PCR; TCRdb stores in-frame clones only, minus some. The data hold 1.5 million to 1.9 million clones, with 98% observed a single time. This clonotype originated in a young man in good health. Input material: naive CD4+ T cells sorted from blood. Subset denoted: CD45RA+ positively selected. The rearrangement joins TRBV2 to TRBJ2-7; D assignment may be TRBD1 or TRBD2 (5 bases each). The CDR3 sequence is CASCRERGEHNEQYF. CDR3 in DNA: TGTGCCAGCTGTAGGGAGCGAGGGGAACATAACGAGCAGTACTTC.